This note documents a single T cell receptor beta chain sequence. A junction end diverges from the germline sequence, so it may reflect a read error. This sample is part of a study of metastatic and nonmetastatic thyroid tumors. The CDR3 length is 16 residues. Germline-derived CDR1 and CDR2 are MNHNS and SASEGT. No treatment had been given to any patient before thyroid surgery. Through MiXCR, TCRdb re-clonotyped the PCR reads. The table includes about 92,000 clones, about 15% detected once. This sequence was found in a female donor with papillary thyroid cancer or a benign thyroid nodule (not recorded which). Some clones in this sample may be carry-over from other donors' samples. The sample consisted of blood. The V call is TRBV6-1, the J call TRBJ2-7; TRBD1 aligns across 8 bases. CDR3 sequence (DNA): TGTGCCAGCATTGAAGTGCCCCGGGACAGGTTCTACGAGCAGTACTTC. This encodes CASIEVPRDRFYEQYF.